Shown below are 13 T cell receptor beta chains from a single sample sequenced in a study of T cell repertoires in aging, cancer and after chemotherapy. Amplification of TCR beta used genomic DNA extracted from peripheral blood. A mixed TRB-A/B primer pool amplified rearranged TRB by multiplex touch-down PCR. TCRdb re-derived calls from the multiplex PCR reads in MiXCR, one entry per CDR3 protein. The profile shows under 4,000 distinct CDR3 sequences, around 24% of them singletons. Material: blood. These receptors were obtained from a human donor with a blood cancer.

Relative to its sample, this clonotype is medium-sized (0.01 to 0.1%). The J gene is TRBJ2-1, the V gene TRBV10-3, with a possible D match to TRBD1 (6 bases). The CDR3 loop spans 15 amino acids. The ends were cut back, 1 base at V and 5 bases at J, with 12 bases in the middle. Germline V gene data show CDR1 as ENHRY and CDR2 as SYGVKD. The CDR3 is CAISELGGQNNEQFF. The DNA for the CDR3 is TGTGCCATCAGTGAGTTGGGCGGACAGAACAATGAGCAGTTCTTC.

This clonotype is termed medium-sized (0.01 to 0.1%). CDR3 protein: CASSFGVSPSYNEQFF. In DNA form, the CDR3 reads TGTGCCAGCAGTTTTGGTGTCTCCCCCTCCTACAATGAGCAGTTCTTC. This chain uses TRBV12-3 or TRBV12-4 with TRBJ2-1; D gene ambiguous. V was trimmed by 3 bases and J by 0 bases, leaving 12 bases between them. The CDR3 runs 16 residues.

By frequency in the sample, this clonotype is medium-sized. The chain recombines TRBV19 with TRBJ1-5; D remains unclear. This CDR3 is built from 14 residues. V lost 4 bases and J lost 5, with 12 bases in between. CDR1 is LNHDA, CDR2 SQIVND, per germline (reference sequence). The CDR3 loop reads CASSNGRDHQPQHF. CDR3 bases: TGTGCCAGTAGTAATGGGAGGGATCATCAGCCCCAGCATTTT.

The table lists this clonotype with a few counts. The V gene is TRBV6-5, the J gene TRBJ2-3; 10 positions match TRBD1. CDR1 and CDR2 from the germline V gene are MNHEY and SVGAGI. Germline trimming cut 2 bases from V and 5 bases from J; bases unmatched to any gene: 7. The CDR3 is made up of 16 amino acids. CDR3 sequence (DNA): TGTGCCAGCAGTTACCCGGGACAGGGGAAAGAAGATACGCAGTATTTT. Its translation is CASSYPGQGKEDTQYF.

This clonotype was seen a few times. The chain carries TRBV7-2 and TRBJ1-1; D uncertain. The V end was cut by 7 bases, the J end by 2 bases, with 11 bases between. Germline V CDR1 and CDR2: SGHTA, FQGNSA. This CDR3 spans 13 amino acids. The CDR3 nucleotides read TGTGCCAGCAACCCTGGGATAAACACTGAAGCTTTCTTT. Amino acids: CASNPGINTEAFF. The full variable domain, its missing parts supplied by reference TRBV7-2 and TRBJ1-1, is GAGVSQSPSNKVTEKGKDVELRCDPISGHTALYWYRQSLGQGLEFLIYFQGNSAPDKSGLPSDRFSAERTGGSVSTLTIQRTQQEDSAVYLCASNPGINTEAFFGQGTRLTVV.

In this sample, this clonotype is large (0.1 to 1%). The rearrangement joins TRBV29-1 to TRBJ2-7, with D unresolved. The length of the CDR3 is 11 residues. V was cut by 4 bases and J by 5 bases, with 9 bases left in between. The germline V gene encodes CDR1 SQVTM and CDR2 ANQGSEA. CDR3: CSVARSNEQYF. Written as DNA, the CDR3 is TGCAGCGTTGCTAGAAGCAACGAGCAGTACTTC.

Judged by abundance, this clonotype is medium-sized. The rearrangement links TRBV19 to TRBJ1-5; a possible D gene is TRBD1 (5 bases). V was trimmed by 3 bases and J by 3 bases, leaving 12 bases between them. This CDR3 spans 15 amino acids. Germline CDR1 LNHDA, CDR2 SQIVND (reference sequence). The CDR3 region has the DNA TGTGCCAGTAGTATGCGACAGATTTTCAATCAGCCCCAGCATTTT. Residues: CASSMRQIFNQPQHF.

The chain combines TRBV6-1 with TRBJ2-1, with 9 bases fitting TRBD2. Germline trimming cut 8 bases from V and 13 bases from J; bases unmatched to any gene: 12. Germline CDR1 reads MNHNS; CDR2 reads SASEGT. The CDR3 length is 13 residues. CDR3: CASYPGASGTQFF. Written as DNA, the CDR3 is TGTGCCAGCTACCCCGGGGCTAGCGGGACTCAGTTCTTC.

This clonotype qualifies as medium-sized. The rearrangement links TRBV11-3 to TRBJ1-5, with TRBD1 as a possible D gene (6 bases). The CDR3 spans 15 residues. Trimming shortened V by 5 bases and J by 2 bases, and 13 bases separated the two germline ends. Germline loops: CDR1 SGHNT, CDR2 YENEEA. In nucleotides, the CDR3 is TGTGCCAGCAGCAGGGGGGTGCATGGCAATCAGCCCCAGCATTTT. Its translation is CASSRGVHGNQPQHF.

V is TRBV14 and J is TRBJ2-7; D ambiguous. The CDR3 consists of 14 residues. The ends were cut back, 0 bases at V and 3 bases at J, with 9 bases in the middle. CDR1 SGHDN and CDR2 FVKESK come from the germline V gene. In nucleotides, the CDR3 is TGTGCCAGCAGCCAAGATAGTACAAGCTACGAGCAGTACTTC. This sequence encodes CASSQDSTSYEQYF.

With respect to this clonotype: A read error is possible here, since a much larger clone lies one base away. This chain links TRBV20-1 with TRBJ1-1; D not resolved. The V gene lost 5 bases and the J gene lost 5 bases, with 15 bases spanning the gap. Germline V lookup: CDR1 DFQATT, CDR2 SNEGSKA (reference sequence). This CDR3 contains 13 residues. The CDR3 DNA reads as TGCAGTGCTGACGAGGCAGGAGGTACTGAAGCTTTCTTT. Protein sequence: CSADEAGGTEAFF.

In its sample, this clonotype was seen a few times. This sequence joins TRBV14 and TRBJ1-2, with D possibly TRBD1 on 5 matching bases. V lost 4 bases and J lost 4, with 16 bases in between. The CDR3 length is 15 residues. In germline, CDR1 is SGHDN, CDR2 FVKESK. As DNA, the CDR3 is TGTGCCAGCAGCCCCCACCCCCGGGGACCCTATGGCTACACCTTC. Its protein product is CASSPHPRGPYGYTF.

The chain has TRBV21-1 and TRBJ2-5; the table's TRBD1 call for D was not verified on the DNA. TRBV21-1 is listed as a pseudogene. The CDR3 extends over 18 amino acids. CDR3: CASSKAEIMDRHLETQYF. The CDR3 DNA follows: TGTGCCAGCAGCAAAGCGGAAATTATGGACAGACATTTAGAGACCCAGTACTTC.